The T cell receptor beta chain under discussion was sequenced for a study of cytomegalovirus exposure and HLA in healthy donors. Study-wide results and caveats: Clusters of TCRs from the first cohort tended to co-occur in the 95 to 150 validation repertoires (as a later analysis found). There were some public TCRs occurring in many donors, but most TCR sequences were rare. It was approximately 170 TCR beta chains that were listed as cytomegalovirus-associated.

TCRdb's copy holds only in-frame clones and misses some; the assay was immunoSEQ multiplex PCR. The repertoire holds some 70,000 clones, 75% to 90% seen once, with around 1.5% in the top ten. This CDR3 region has 16 residues. The trim removed 4 bases at V and 7 bases at J, leaving 10 bases unmatched. CDR1 and CDR2 (germline): SGDLS, YYNGEE. It was the roughly 110-subject validation cohort, separate from the roughly 700-subject first cohort, to which the donors belonged. To note about this clone: Its antigen is unidentified.

The sequenced material came from PBMCs. The TCR originated in a woman in her late teens or twenties in good health and CMV-seronegative. J is TRBJ2-2 and V is TRBV9, with 10 nucleotides matching TRBD2. In DNA form, the CDR3 reads TGTGCCAGCAGCCCCTCGGGACTAGCGACTGGCGGGGAGCTGTTTTTT. Translating gives CASSPSGLATGGELFF.